The 24 T cell receptor beta chains below all came from one sample that was sequenced in a study of blood T cells in healthy people across ages. Primers used in a second PCR of roughly 6 to 11 cycles were a sample-barcoded 5' primer and a J-beta primer mix. TCRdb reprocessed the 5' RACE reads via MiXCR and lists one record per CDR3 protein. This sample has about 970,000 distinct CDR3 sequences, with roughly 47% found just once. The sequenced sample consisted of blood. All receptors derive from an older woman in good health.

This clonotype was counted once. The rearrangement joins TRBV28 to TRBJ2-1; D is ambiguous. The germline CDR1 and CDR2 sequences are MDHEN and SYDVKM. The CDR3 is 13 residues long. The germline V and J ends were trimmed by 6 bases and 2 bases, with 8 bases remaining between them. CDR3 in amino acids: CASRRTTYNEQFF. CDR3 DNA sequence: TGTGCCAGCAGAAGGACCACCTACAATGAGCAGTTCTTC.

In its sample, this clonotype was seen a few times. The chain couples TRBV15 to TRBJ2-7; D call uncertain. Deletions cut 5 bases from V and 3 bases from J, with 17 bases between. The CDR3 extends over 15 amino acids. Germline V gives CDR1 LNHNV, CDR2 YYDKDF (reference sequence). The CDR3: CATSPRPTADYEQYF. The DNA of the CDR3 is TGTGCCACCAGCCCTCGGCCCACAGCAGACTACGAGCAGTACTTC.

This clonotype has just a few counts. The CDR3 nucleotides read TGCAGCGTTGAAGGAGCGGAGGGGTACCAAGAGACCCAGTACTTC. It codes for CSVEGAEGYQETQYF. The chain joins TRBV29-1 to TRBJ2-5, with a possible D match to TRBD2 (6 bases). CDR3 size: 15 residues. CDR1 is SQVTM, CDR2 ANQGSEA, per germline. V was clipped by 1 base and J by 0 bases, with 12 bases between them.

The genes are TRBV28 and TRBJ2-4, with TRBD2 matching 10 bases. This CDR3 is 18 amino acids long. Germline CDR1 is MDHEN and CDR2 is SYDVKM. J lost 0 bases, V lost 7 bases, and 12 bases had no gene match. This CDR3 is CASTRRASGSQAKNIQYF. The CDR3 DNA follows: TGTGCCAGCACCCGACGTGCTAGCGGGAGCCAAGCCAAAAACATTCAGTACTTC.

Comments on this clonotype: A read error may produce the germline difference seen at one junction end. The rearrangement links TRBV10-1 to TRBJ2-7, with no clear D. The J call may not be correct, given that the DNA end is closer to TRBJ2-5. There are 11 residues in the CDR3. Germline V gene lookup returns CDR1 WNHNN and CDR2 SYGVQD (reference sequence). This CDR3 is CAISEFGTQYF. The DNA of the CDR3 is TGCGCCATCAGTGAGTTCGGGACCCAGTACTTC.

This chain links TRBV7-2 with TRBJ2-4; D is unclear. V was cut by 1 base and J by 8 bases, with 12 bases left in between. The germline V gene has CDR1 SGHTA and CDR2 FQGNSA. The CDR3 runs to 14 residues. The CDR3 protein is CASSLGRAVDIQYF. The CDR3, as DNA: TGTGCCAGCAGCTTAGGCCGGGCAGTGGACATTCAGTACTTC. Full variable domain (remainder filled in from reference TRBV7-2 and TRBJ2-4): GAGVSQSPSNKVTEKGKDVELRCDPISGHTALYWYRQSLGQGLEFLIYFQGNSAPDKSGLPSDRFSAERTGGSVSTLTIQRTQQEDSAVYLCASSLGRAVDIQYFGAGTRLSVL.

The chain combines TRBV24-1 with TRBJ2-5; TRBD2 aligns across 12 bases. V lost 2 bases, J lost 3 bases, and 3 bases stayed unmatched. The CDR3 has 16 residues. Germline V CDR1 and CDR2: KGHDR, SFDVKD. The CDR3 is CATSDWTSGMEETQYF. The CDR3 DNA is TGTGCCACCAGTGATTGGACTAGCGGGATGGAAGAGACCCAGTACTTC.

The genes are TRBV25-1 and TRBJ2-1, with D perhaps being TRBD1 or TRBD2 (5 bases each). The CDR3 has 16 residues. Per the germline V gene, CDR1 is MGHDK and CDR2 is SYGVNS. V was pared by 4 bases and J by 1 base, with 14 bases between. This CDR3 reads CASSARDLPSYNEQFF. The CDR3 bases are TGTGCCAGCAGTGCCCGGGACCTACCGTCCTACAATGAGCAGTTCTTC.

There are a few counts of this clonotype. The rearrangement joins TRBV20-1 to TRBJ2-7; TRBD2 matches 9 bases. The CDR3 consists of 16 residues. Losses at the gene ends were 0 bases for V and 3 bases for J; bases not matched to a gene: 9. From germline, CDR1 is DFQATT and CDR2 SNEGSKA (reference sequence). The DNA for the CDR3 is TGCAGTGCTAGAGATTTTTTGTCTAGCGGGAACTACGAGCAGTACTTC. Translation: CSARDFLSSGNYEQYF.

This clonotype showed up just a few times. This rearrangement joins TRBV27 to TRBJ2-3; D is unresolved. The CDR3 loop spans 14 amino acids. Germline values: CDR1 MNHEY, CDR2 SMNVEV (reference sequence). Trimming cost V 2 bases and J 2 bases, with 8 bases left between them. CDR3 loop: CASSLRQATDTQYF. CDR3 coding DNA: TGTGCCAGCAGTTTACGGCAGGCCACAGATACGCAGTATTTT.

The V gene is TRBV14, the J gene TRBJ2-3, with 10 positions matching TRBD1. V trimming: 5 bases; J trimming: 7 bases; junction bases outside the gene matches: 6. Germline values: CDR1 SGHDN, CDR2 FVKESK. CDR3 length equals 14 residues. The DNA of the CDR3 is TGTGCCAGCAGCAACCGGGACAGGGGTTATACGCAGTATTTT. It codes for CASSNRDRGYTQYF. Looking up the rest from reference TRBV14 and TRBJ2-3 gives the full variable domain: EAGVTQFPSHSVIEKGQTVTLRCDPISGHDNLYWYRRVMGKEIKFLLHFVKESKQDESGMPNNRFLAERTGGTYSTLKVQPAELEDSGVYFCASSNRDRGYTQYFGPGTRLTVL.

This clonotype has just a few counts. V is TRBV27 and J is TRBJ2-3; no reliable D call. Trimming took 8 bases from V and 2 from J, leaving 14 bases between them. CDR1 is MNHEY, CDR2 SMNVEV, per germline (reference sequence). This CDR3 contains 14 residues. CDR3 loop: CASRSARDTDTQYF. The CDR3 DNA sequence: TGTGCCAGCCGCTCGGCACGTGACACAGATACGCAGTATTTT.

V and J are TRBV5-1 and TRBJ2-5; no clear D. Germline V gene data show CDR1 as SGHRS and CDR2 as YFSETQ. This CDR3 has 14 amino acids. The V end was cut by 1 base, the J end by 1 base, with 8 bases between. The CDR3 nucleotides are TGCGCCAGCAGCTTGACAGAACGCCAAGAGACCCAGTACTTC. It yields the protein CASSLTERQETQYF.

The chain employs TRBV27 and TRBJ2-1, with TRBD2 as a possible D gene (6 bases). The CDR3 length is 13 residues. V lost 0 bases and J 15 bases, leaving 15 bases between the germline ends. Germline lookup yields CDR1 MNHEY and CDR2 SMNVEV (reference sequence). The DNA of the CDR3 is TGTGCCAGCAGTTTATCCGGGAGTCGGTTTTGGTTCTTC. Translating it yields CASSLSGSRFWFF.

V usage is TRBV7-8 and J usage is TRBJ1-1; D is undetermined. The CDR3 runs 14 residues. Germline V gene data show CDR1 as SGHVS and CDR2 as FQNEAQ. The V end lost 5 bases, the J end lost 2 bases, and 12 bases lay between the germline ends. The CDR3 DNA reads TGTGCCAGCAGCCCACGTCTCTCCAACACTGAAGCTTTCTTT. Translating it yields CASSPRLSNTEAFF.

V usage is TRBV6-2 or TRBV6-3 and J usage is TRBJ2-2; D might be TRBD1 or TRBD2, each matching 6 bases. V was clipped by 7 bases and J by 4 bases, with 16 bases between them. This CDR3 has 15 amino acids. The germline V gene has CDR1 MNHEY and CDR2 SVGEGT. This CDR3 reads CASTKGGQVTGELFF. The CDR3, as DNA: TGTGCCAGCACCAAAGGGGGGCAAGTCACCGGGGAGCTGTTTTTT.

This clonotype has a handful of counts. The CDR3 spells CATSDTQGEETQYF. The CDR3 DNA is TGTGCCACCAGTGATACGCAGGGCGAGGAGACCCAGTACTTC. This chain connects TRBV24-1 to TRBJ2-5; perhaps TRBD1 as D (5 bases). CDR1 is KGHDR, CDR2 SFDVKD, per germline. Trimming left V 3 bases short and J 5 bases short, with 12 bases between. The CDR3 has 14 amino acids.

V and J are TRBV20-1 and TRBJ2-5, with 7 bases that match TRBD2. The length of the CDR3 is 14 residues. CDR1 and CDR2 from the germline V gene are DFQATT and SNEGSKA (reference sequence). V trimming: 5 bases; J trimming: 4 bases; junction bases outside the gene matches: 10. This chain's CDR3 is CSARGDGLGETQYF. DNA of the CDR3: TGCAGTGCTCGGGGGGACGGTCTTGGAGAGACCCAGTACTTC.

This chain links TRBV20-1 with TRBJ2-2; 8 nucleotides agree with TRBD2. The CDR3 consists of 16 residues. In germline, CDR1 is DFQATT, CDR2 SNEGSKA (reference sequence). Trimming removed 6 bases from V and 5 bases from J; junction bases left unmatched: 14. The CDR3 protein is CSALFPGTSRTGELFF. The DNA of the CDR3 is TGCAGTGCCCTATTCCCAGGGACTAGTAGGACCGGGGAGCTGTTTTTT.

This chain connects TRBV28 to TRBJ1-1, with a weak D call TRBD1 (5 bases). V shed 2 bases and J shed 12 bases, with 13 bases lying between them. This CDR3 has 12 residues. CDR1 is MDHEN and CDR2 is SYDVKM in the germline V gene. The CDR3 sequence is CASSLESRVSFF. CDR3 sequence (DNA): TGTGCCAGCAGTTTAGAGTCCAGGGTTTCTTTCTTT.

This sequence joins TRBV5-5 and TRBJ1-4, with D perhaps matching TRBD1 (5 bases). Germline V gene data show CDR1 as SGHKS and CDR2 as YYEKEE (reference sequence). The CDR3 is 15 amino acids. The V and J ends lost 4 bases and 4 bases respectively, with 14 bases between them. As DNA, the CDR3 is TGTGCCAGCAGCCCGAGGGGAGAGAGTAATGAAAAACTGTTTTTT. It specifies CASSPRGESNEKLFF.

This clonotype was seen only a few times. The rearrangement uses TRBV27 and TRBJ1-2; 9 bases match TRBD1. The CDR3 is made up of 15 amino acids. Germline V CDR1 and CDR2: MNHEY, SMNVEV (reference sequence). Losses at the gene ends were 7 bases for V and 4 bases for J; bases not matched to a gene: 10. The CDR3 sequence is CASKWGTGQGYGYTF. Written as DNA, the CDR3 is TGTGCCAGCAAATGGGGGACAGGGCAGGGCTATGGCTACACCTTC.

The chain has TRBV7-2 and TRBJ2-5; 12 nucleotides line up with TRBD1. The CDR3 loop spans 15 amino acids. From germline, CDR1 is SGHTA and CDR2 FQGNSA. The V segment lost 2 bases and the J segment 11 bases; nucleotides outside the gene matches: 9. CDR3 region: CASSLTGQGALEQYF. The CDR3 DNA follows: TGTGCCAGCAGCTTAACGGGACAGGGGGCGCTTGAGCAGTACTTC.

This chain connects TRBV4-3 to TRBJ2-4, with 9 bases matching TRBD2. V was pared by 1 base and J by 8 bases, with 9 bases of the junction left unmatched. CDR3 size: 16 residues. Germline lookup yields CDR1 LGHNA and CDR2 YSLEER. The CDR3 DNA is TGCGCCAGCAGCCAAGCCCGACTAGCGGCGGTGGACATTCAGTACTTC. It codes for CASSQARLAAVDIQYF.